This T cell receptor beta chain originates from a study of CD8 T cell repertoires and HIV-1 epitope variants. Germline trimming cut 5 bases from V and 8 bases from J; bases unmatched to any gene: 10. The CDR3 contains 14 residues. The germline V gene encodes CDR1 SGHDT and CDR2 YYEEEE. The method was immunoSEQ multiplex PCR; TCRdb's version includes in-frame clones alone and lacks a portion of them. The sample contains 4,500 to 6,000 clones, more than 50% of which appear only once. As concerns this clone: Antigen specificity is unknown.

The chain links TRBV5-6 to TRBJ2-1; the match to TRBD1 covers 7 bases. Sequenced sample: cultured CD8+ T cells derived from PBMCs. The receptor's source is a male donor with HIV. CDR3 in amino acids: CASRRTGWADEQFF. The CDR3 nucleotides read TGTGCCAGCAGGAGGACAGGTTGGGCGGATGAGCAGTTCTTC.